Sequencing of this T cell receptor beta chain was carried out in a study of type 1 and type 2 diabetes patients. Study information: CD4+ or CD8+ T cells were positively selected from PBMCs with microbeads.

Note on this clonotype: The antigen is unknown. Compared with germline, one end of the junction differs, possibly owing to a read error.

Genomic DNA was the PCR template. The TCR beta CDR3 region was amplified using 30 forward and 13 reverse primers. Using its own MiXCR run on the multiplex PCR reads, TCRdb lists one record per CDR3 protein. Of 250,000 to 300,000 distinct CDR3 sequences listed, 40% to 50% are singletons. Notes on the study in general: Groups were not age- or gender-matched, which may bias interpretation.

In germline, CDR1 is SNHLY, CDR2 FYNNEI. The CDR3 spans 15 residues. The specimen was peripheral blood mononuclear cells (PBMCs). This clonotype originated in a man between 18 and 35 years old with type 2 diabetes. The chain links TRBV2 to TRBJ2-2; a possible D gene is TRBD2 (5 bases). CDR3 DNA: TGTGCCAGCGTTGCGAGGGAACCCAACACCGGGAAGCTGTTTTTT. Protein product: CASVAREPNTGKLFF. Complete variable domain (other parts from reference TRBV2 and TRBJ2-2): EPEVTQTPSHQVTQMGQEVILRCVPISNHLYFYWYRQILGQKVEFLVSFYNNEISEKSEIFDDQFSVERPDGSNFTLKIRSTKLEDSAMYFCASVAREPNTGKLFFGEGSRLTVL.